The source of this T cell receptor (beta chain) is a study of blood T cell repertoires in COVID-19 (dated by TCRdb to between 2020 and 2021). With regard to the full study: Samples covering the acute and convalescent phases of COVID-19 were provided by collaborators in the United States, Italy and Spain. Samples came from the ongoing ImmuneRACE study (first 160 participants) plus 1,254 subjects from 6 global collaborators. The sample metadata nearly always contained a de-identified subject ID, COVID-19 status, age in years and sex. Where available, HLA class I and class II types were obtained from metadata supplied by the sample provider rather than from assay-based typing. The repertoires were made available in a free public database intended to serve as a resource for research on the immune response to SARS-CoV-2. Subjects who had been exposed to COVID-19, were actively infected with it, or had recovered from it provided the deeply sampled blood TCRbeta repertoires that made up the dataset. The material from the prospective study consisted of cDNA or gDNA derived from T cells, B-cell-depleted T cells, or PBMCs. Results the study describes overall, beyond this receptor: The amount of clinical and demographic metadata varied by source and participant and was provided uncurated.

The cysteine opens and the phenylalanine closes a CDR3 of 14 amino acids. Left in the record is the CDR3 DNA by itself, 42 bases read in frame from the first base. Relative to germline, V is missing 5 bases and J is missing 5 bases, with 6 bases of the junction outside any gene match. The germline V gene supplies CDR1 SGHTA and CDR2 FQGNSA. The collaborating institutions used their own protocols to collect whole blood in K2EDTA tubes. Collaborator samples were shipped for TCRbeta analysis as frozen whole blood, isolated PBMCs, or DNA extracted from either sample type. TCRbeta CDR3 regions were amplified from genomic DNA using the immunoSEQ Assay, a bias-controlled multiplex PCR. The authors processed their data as follows. Within the assay, amplification of reference gene primers was used to estimate how many nucleated cells each sample contained. To quantify the absolute abundance of each unique TCRbeta CDR3 rearrangement, sequence reads were collapsed and filtered. For each sample, productive Simpson clonality was calculated as the square root of Simpson's diversity index across productive rearrangements. Here the immuneACCESS table is served through TCRdb, limited to in-frame sequences with V and J called. Missing clones are a known gap in these copies; in checked studies unresolved V genes cover under half, and the rest lacks a known reason. That table supplies the V and J calls and clone size; D and trimming were determined from the DNA. The sample includes 20,000 to 30,000 clones, with roughly 71% observed a single time. The top ten clones comprise over 13% of the sample.

For this clone: Its antigen is not yet known. Within one base of it there is no much larger clone, and no base qualities were kept.

The sample taken for sequencing was peripheral blood. The chain is made from TRBV7-2 and TRBJ2-5; the central 9 bases match TRBD2. The sequence was collected from a man older than 75 with active or convalescent COVID-19. This receptor has the CDR3 CASSPGLARETQYF. The bases are TGTGCCAGCAGCCCAGGACTAGCGCGGGAGACCCAGTACTTC.